These T cell receptor beta chains were read from a single sample in a study of blood T cell repertoires in COVID-19. The repertoire was sequenced with immunoSEQ multiplex PCR; TCRdb's copy has only in-frame clones and lacks some. The sample has a few hundred thousand clones; 88% are singletons. The specimen sequenced was peripheral blood. These receptors all stem from a woman aged 30 to 39 with acute or convalescent COVID-19. Each CDR3 is given with its conserved first and last residue. The order of the fields is clone size, V gene, D gene, J gene, CDR3 protein, CDR3 DNA. D genes are given only for firm matches. Rows give clone size only sometimes, using once, few, many, or a class for an expanded clone.

>few|TRBV27|.|TRBJ1-6
CASSLRNSPLHF
TGTGCCAGCAGCCTCAGGAATTCACCCCTCCACTTT
>.|TRBV4-3|TRBD1|TRBJ2-5
CASSPPTGEETQYF
TGCGCCAGCAGCCCCCCGACAGGGGAAGAGACCCAGTACTTC
>.|TRBV10-3|TRBD2|TRBJ2-1
CAISGGLAGDLYEQFF
TGTGCCATCAGTGGGGGGTTAGCGGGAGATCTATATGAGCAGTTCTTC
>once|TRBV19|.|TRBJ1-3
CASSTLGRNTIYF
TGTGCCAGTAGTACCTTGGGCAGAAACACCATATATTTT
>.|TRBV5-6|TRBD1|TRBJ2-4
CASSLSGQGVVDIQYF
TGTGCCAGCAGCTTGTCCGGACAGGGGGTCGTTGACATTCAGTACTTC
>.|TRBV5-1|.|TRBJ2-3
CASSLPPDTYTDTQYF
TGCGCCAGCAGCTTGCCGCCTGACACCTACACAGATACGCAGTATTTT
>.|TRBV5-1|.|TRBJ2-3
CASSFRGVPTDTQYF
TGCGCCAGCAGCTTCCGAGGCGTACCCACAGATACGCAGTATTTT
>.|TRBV6-5|TRBD2|TRBJ2-2
CASSSSGRNTGELFF
TGTGCCAGCAGTAGCAGCGGGAGAAACACCGGGGAGCTGTTTTTT
>.|TRBV5-3|.|TRBJ1-2
CARRAGLMRDYTF
TGTGCCAGAAGAGCTGGACTCATGCGTGACTACACCTTC
>.|TRBV11-3|.|TRBJ1-3
CASSMELSGGNTIYF
TGTGCCAGCAGCATGGAACTATCGGGAGGAAACACCATATATTTT
>.|TRBV9|.|TRBJ2-5
CASSVADSKKKETQYF
TGTGCCAGCAGCGTAGCGGACAGCAAAAAAAAAGAGACCCAGTACTTC
>.|TRBV27|.|TRBJ2-7
CASSSSQRRIAYEQYF
TGTGCCAGCAGTTCATCCCAGCGGCGGATCGCCTACGAGCAGTACTTC
>.|TRBV27|.|TRBJ2-7
CASSVRRGTGGDRGTSGSYEQYF
TGTGCCAGCAGTGTACGCAGGGGGACAGGGGGCGATCGAGGAACTAGCGGGAGCTACGAGCAGTACTTC
>.|TRBV14|.|TRBJ1-2
CASSPSGGFYGYTF
TGTGCCAGCAGCCCGTCGGGGGGGTTCTATGGCTACACCTTC
>.|TRBV6-5|.|TRBJ2-7
CASSQSGGVREQYF
TGTGCCAGCAGTCAAAGTGGAGGGGTGAGGGAGCAGTACTTC
>few|TRBV10-2|.|TRBJ1-3
CASSESWQGSSGNTIYF
TGCGCCAGCAGTGAGTCTTGGCAGGGCTCGTCTGGAAACACCATATATTTT
>few|TRBV11-2|TRBD1|TRBJ1-3
CASSSGQFTGNTIYF
TGTGCCAGCAGCTCGGGACAGTTTACTGGAAACACCATATATTTT
>.|TRBV6-5|TRBD2|TRBJ2-7
CASKPRGRPRQYF
TGTGCCAGCAAACCTCGCGGGAGGCCTCGGCAGTACTTC
>.|TRBV13|TRBD1|TRBJ1-1
CASSLWDRGNTEAFF
TGTGCCAGCAGCCTATGGGACAGGGGGAACACTGAAGCTTTCTTT
>.|TRBV2|.|TRBJ1-1
CARWDRTSNTEAFF
TGTGCCAGGTGGGATAGGACTTCGAACACTGAAGCTTTCTTT
>.|TRBV6-2/TRBV6-3|TRBD1|TRBJ1-2
CASSYPDRDYGYTF
TGTGCCAGCAGTTACCCCGACAGGGACTATGGCTACACCTTC
>.|TRBV19|TRBD2|TRBJ2-7
CASSIDRFSGSEQYF
TGTGCCAGTAGTATAGATCGGTTTAGCGGGAGCGAGCAGTACTTC
>.|TRBV5-1|TRBD2|TRBJ2-1
CASSWGSASGGNNEQFF
TGCGCCAGCAGCTGGGGGTCAGCTAGCGGGGGAAACAATGAGCAGTTCTTC
>.|TRBV19|.|TRBJ1-5
CASRLGSQPQHF
TGTGCCAGCAGGTTGGGCAGTCAGCCCCAGCATTTT
>.|TRBV2|.|TRBJ1-6
CASSERGRGDSPLHF
TGTGCCAGCAGTGAACGGGGGAGAGGGGATTCACCCCTCCACTTT
>.|TRBV2|TRBD2|TRBJ2-7
CASSERGSPYEQYF
TGTGCCAGCAGTGAACGCGGGAGTCCCTACGAGCAGTACTTC
>.|TRBV19|TRBD2|TRBJ2-1
CASSRGQPGTSGSRRYNEQFF
TGTGCCAGTAGTAGGGGTCAGCCCGGGACTAGCGGGAGTCGACGCTACAATGAGCAGTTCTTC
>.|TRBV9|TRBD2|TRBJ2-1
CASSGTGTSSYNEQFF
TGTGCCAGCAGCGGGACCGGGACTAGCTCCTACAATGAGCAGTTCTTC
>.|TRBV3-1/TRBV3-2|.|TRBJ2-1
CATSSTGNEQFF
TGTGCCACCAGCAGTACAGGGAATGAGCAGTTCTTC
>.|TRBV29-1|.|TRBJ1-4
CSVAVTNEKLFF
TGCAGCGTTGCCGTAACTAATGAAAAACTGTTTTTT
>.|TRBV9|TRBD1|TRBJ2-1
CASSVAGTGWEQFF
TGTGCCAGCAGCGTAGCGGGGACAGGTTGGGAGCAGTTCTTC
>.|TRBV30|.|TRBJ1-1
CAWSVLAEAFF
TGTGCCTGGAGTGTACTTGCGGAAGCTTTCTTT
>.|TRBV4-2|.|TRBJ1-3
CASSQDPQISGNTIYF
TGTGCCAGCAGCCAAGATCCGCAGATCTCTGGAAACACCATATATTTT
>.|TRBV27|.|TRBJ1-1
CASKGLMNTEAFF
TGTGCCAGCAAAGGACTCATGAACACTGAAGCTTTCTTT
>.|TRBV18|.|TRBJ2-3
CASSPPSFTQYF
TGTGCCAGCTCACCACCAAGCTTTACGCAGTATTTT
>.|TRBV29-1|.|TRBJ2-5
CSVEAGSETQYF
TGCAGCGTTGAGGCAGGGTCAGAGACCCAGTACTTC
>few|TRBV19|.|TRBJ2-7
CASSIVAGYEQYF
TGTGCCAGTAGTATAGTTGCGGGTTACGAGCAGTACTTC
>.|TRBV6-2/TRBV6-3|TRBD1|TRBJ2-7
CASSRDREREQYF
TGTGCCAGCAGTCGGGACAGGGAACGCGAGCAGTACTTC
>.|TRBV19|TRBD1|TRBJ1-3
CASSTPRQGASGNTIYF
TGTGCCAGTAGTACACCAAGACAGGGGGCCTCTGGAAACACCATATATTTT
>few|TRBV7-2|TRBD2|TRBJ2-5
CASSSTLAVAAAQYF
TGTGCCAGCAGCTCGACACTAGCGGTGGCGGCGGCCCAGTACTTC
>.|TRBV5-1|.|TRBJ1-6
CASSFGHSSYNSPLHF
TGCGCCAGCAGCTTCGGTCATAGCTCCTATAATTCACCCCTCCACTTT
>.|TRBV6-2/TRBV6-3|.|TRBJ1-2
CASSYPGPGPTYGYTF
TGTGCCAGCAGTTACCCTGGCCCAGGCCCAACCTATGGCTACACCTTC